This T cell receptor beta chain was recovered during a study of CD8 T cells in ankylosing spondylitis. Study-level results: Made up of about eight highly homologous variants, a TCR beta motif appeared characteristic of ankylosing spondylitis blood.

This clonotype was detected ten times or more. Its specificity is not known. Via MiXCR, TCRdb re-called the 5' RACE reads, giving one row per CDR3 protein. The profile shows 450,000 to 550,000 distinct CDR3 sequences, approximately 5.3% of them singletons. Trimming cost V 3 bases and J 3 bases, with 14 bases left between them. There are 16 residues in the CDR3. The germline V gene encodes CDR1 MGHRA and CDR2 YSYEKL. This receptor was identified in a male donor with ankylosing spondylitis. The genes are TRBV4-1 and TRBJ1-4, with a possible D match to TRBD1 (5 bases). Sequencing was carried out using blood, either unsorted or a sorted T cell fraction (not recorded which). The CDR3 reads CASSHLAGRANEKLFF. The CDR3 nucleotides are TGCGCCAGCAGCCACTTGGCGGGACGGGCTAATGAAAAACTGTTTTTT.